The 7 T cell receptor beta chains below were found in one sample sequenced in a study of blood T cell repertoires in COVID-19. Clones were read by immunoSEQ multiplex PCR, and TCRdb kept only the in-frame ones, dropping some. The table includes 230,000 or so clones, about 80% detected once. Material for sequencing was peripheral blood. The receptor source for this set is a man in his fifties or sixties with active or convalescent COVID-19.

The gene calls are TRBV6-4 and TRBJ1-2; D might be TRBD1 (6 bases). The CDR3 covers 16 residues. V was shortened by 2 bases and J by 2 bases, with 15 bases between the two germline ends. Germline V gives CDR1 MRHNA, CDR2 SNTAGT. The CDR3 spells CASSDDPGALNYGYTF. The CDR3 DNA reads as TGTGCCAGCAGTGACGATCCAGGGGCTTTGAACTATGGCTACACCTTC.

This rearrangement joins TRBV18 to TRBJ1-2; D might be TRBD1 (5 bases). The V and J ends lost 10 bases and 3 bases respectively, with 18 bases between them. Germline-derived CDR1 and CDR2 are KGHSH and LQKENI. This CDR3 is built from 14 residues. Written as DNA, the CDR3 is TGTGCCACCACCCCAGCGGGGGGGTACTATGGCTACACCTTC. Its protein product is CATTPAGGYYGYTF.

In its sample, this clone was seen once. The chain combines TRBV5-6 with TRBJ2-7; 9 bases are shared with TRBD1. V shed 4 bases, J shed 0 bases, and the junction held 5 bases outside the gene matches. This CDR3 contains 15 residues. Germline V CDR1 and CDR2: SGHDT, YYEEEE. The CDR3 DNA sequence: TGTGCCAGCAGCGGGGGACAGGGCCACTCCTACGAGCAGTACTTC. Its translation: CASSGGQGHSYEQYF.

The CDR3 sequence: CASSPQGYTDTQYF. The CDR3 nucleotides read TGTGCCAGCTCACCACAGGGGTACACAGATACGCAGTATTTT. V is TRBV18 and J is TRBJ2-3; the D gene is possibly TRBD1 (5 bases). Deletions cut 1 base from V and 2 bases from J, with 7 bases between. The length of the CDR3 is 14 residues. Per germline, CDR1 KGHSH and CDR2 LQKENI.

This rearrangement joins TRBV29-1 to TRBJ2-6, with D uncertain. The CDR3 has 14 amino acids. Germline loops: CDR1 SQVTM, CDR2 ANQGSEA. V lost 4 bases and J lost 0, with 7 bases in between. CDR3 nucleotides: TGCAGCGTTGCCATGGCCTCTGGGGCCAACGTCCTGACTTTC. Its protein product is CSVAMASGANVLTF.

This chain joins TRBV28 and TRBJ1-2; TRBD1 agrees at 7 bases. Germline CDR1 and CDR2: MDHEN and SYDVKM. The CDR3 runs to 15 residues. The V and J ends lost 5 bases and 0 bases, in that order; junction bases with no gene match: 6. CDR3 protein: CASSRQGRANYGYTF. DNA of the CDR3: TGTGCCAGCAGTCGACAGGGAAGGGCTAACTATGGCTACACCTTC.

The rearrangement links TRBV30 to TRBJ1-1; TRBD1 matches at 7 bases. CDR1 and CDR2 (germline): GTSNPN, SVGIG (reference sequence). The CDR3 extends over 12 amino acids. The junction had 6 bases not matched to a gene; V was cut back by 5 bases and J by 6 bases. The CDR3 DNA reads TGTGCCTGGGGGGGGACAGACGCTGAAGCTTTCTTT. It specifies CAWGGTDAEAFF.